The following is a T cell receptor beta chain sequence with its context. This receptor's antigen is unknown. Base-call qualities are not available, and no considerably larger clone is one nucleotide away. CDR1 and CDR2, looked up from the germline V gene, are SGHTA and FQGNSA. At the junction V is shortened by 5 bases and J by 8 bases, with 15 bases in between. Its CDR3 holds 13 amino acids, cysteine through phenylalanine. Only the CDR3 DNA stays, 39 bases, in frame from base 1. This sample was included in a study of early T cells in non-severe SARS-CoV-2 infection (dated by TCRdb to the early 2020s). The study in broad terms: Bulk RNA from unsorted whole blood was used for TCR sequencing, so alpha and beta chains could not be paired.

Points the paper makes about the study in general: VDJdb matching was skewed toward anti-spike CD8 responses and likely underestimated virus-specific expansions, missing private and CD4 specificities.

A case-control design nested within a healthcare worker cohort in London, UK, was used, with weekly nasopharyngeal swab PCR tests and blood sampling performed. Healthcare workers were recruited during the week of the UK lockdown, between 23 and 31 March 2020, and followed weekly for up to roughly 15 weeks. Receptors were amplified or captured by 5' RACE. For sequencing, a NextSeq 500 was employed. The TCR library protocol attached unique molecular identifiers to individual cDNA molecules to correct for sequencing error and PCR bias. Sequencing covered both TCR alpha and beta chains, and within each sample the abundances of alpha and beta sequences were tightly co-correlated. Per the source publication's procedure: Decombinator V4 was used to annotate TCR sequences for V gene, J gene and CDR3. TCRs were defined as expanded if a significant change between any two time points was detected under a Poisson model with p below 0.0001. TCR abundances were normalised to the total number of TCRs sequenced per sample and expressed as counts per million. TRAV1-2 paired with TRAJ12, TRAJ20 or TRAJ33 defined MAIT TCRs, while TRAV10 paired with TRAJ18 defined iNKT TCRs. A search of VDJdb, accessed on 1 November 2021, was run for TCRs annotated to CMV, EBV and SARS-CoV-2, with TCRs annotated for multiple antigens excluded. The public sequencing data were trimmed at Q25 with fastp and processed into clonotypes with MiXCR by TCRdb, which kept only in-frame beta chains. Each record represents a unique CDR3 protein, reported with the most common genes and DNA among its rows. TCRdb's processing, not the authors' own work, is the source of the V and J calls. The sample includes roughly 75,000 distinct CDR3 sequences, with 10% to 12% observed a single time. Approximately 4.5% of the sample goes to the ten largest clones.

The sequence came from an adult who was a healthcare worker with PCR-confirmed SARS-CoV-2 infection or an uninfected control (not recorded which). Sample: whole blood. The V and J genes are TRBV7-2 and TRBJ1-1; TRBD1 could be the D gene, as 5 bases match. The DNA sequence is TGTGCCAGCAGCCCTAGTCAGGGTTTGGAAGCTTTCTTT. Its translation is CASSPSQGLEAFF.